The 11 T cell receptor beta chains below come from one sample, sequenced in a study of shared clonotypes between healthy human individuals. This table comes from immunoSEQ multiplex PCR, and its TCRdb copy is limited to in-frame clones, with some not included. Among 1 million to 1.2 million clones listed, roughly 80% were seen once. Sequencing input: memory CD4+ T cells from PBMCs. The subset is: CD45RA-negative fraction. These receptors all stem from a man aged 18 to 29 in good health. Some clones in this sample may be carry-over from other donors' samples.

This clone was observed at least ten times. The rearrangement joins TRBV5-5 to TRBJ1-5; D is uncertain. This CDR3 comprises 14 residues. CDR1 is SGHKS and CDR2 is YYEKEE in the germline V gene (reference sequence). V lost 0 bases and J 5 bases, leaving 9 bases between the germline ends. The CDR3 DNA reads TGTGCCAGCAGCTTGGTCGATCAGGATCAGCCCCAGCATTTT. It yields the protein CASSLVDQDQPQHF.

This clone was counted once. This rearrangement joins TRBV6-6 to TRBJ2-3; TRBD2 agrees at 13 bases. V trimming: 5 bases; J trimming: 4 bases; junction bases outside the gene matches: 6. This CDR3 contains 16 residues. Per germline, CDR1 MNHNY and CDR2 SVGAGI (reference sequence). The CDR3: CASSRTSGGRPDTQYF. CDR3 DNA sequence: TGTGCCAGCAGTCGGACTAGCGGGGGCCGGCCAGATACGCAGTATTTT.

V usage is TRBV5-4 and J usage is TRBJ2-5; D gene unclear. The CDR3 totals 15 residues. The V end was cut by 2 bases, the J end by 0 bases, with 11 bases between. Germline CDR1 is SGHNT and CDR2 is YYREEE (reference sequence). The CDR3 bases are TGTGCCAGCAGCTTTTATGACCGGAACCAAGAGACCCAGTACTTC. Translation: CASSFYDRNQETQYF.

This clone was counted many times. The chain is built from TRBV7-9 and TRBJ1-1; D is unresolved. The germline V gene encodes CDR1 SEHNR and CDR2 FQNEAQ (reference sequence). CDR3 length: 10 residues. Between the trimmed V and J ends, which lost 11 bases and 7 bases, there was a span of 11 bases. The CDR3 is CAAGGLEAFF. The CDR3 coding sequence is TGTGCCGCAGGAGGACTTGAAGCTTTCTTT.

The V gene is TRBV30, the J gene TRBJ2-2; 9 bases are a match to TRBD1. CDR1 and CDR2 from the germline V gene are GTSNPN and SVGIG (reference sequence). The CDR3 totals 15 residues. J gave up 4 bases and V 2 bases, and 5 bases lay outside the gene matches. CDR3 sequence: CAWSPQGAGTGELFF. CDR3 coding DNA: TGTGCCTGGAGTCCACAGGGGGCGGGCACCGGGGAGCTGTTTTTT. The full variable domain, completed using reference TRBV30 and TRBJ2-2, is SQTIHQWPATLVQPVGSPLSLECTVEGTSNPNLYWYRQAAGRGLQLLFYSVGIGQISSEVPQNLSASRPQDRQFILSSKKLLLSDSGFYLCAWSPQGAGTGELFFGEGSRLTVL.

The chain combines TRBV5-4 with TRBJ2-1; D unresolved. Trimming cost V 0 bases and J 6 bases, with 7 bases left between them. CDR1 is SGHNT, CDR2 YYREEE, per germline (reference sequence). The CDR3 extends over 13 amino acids. The CDR3 spells CASSLEAVNEQFF. CDR3 bases: TGTGCCAGCAGCTTGGAGGCTGTCAATGAGCAGTTCTTC.

This chain joins TRBV6-5 and TRBJ2-7, with D perhaps matching TRBD2 (5 bases). CDR3 length equals 13 residues. With 9 bases removed from V and 4 bases from J, the gap between germline ends came to 16 bases. Germline CDR1 MNHEY, CDR2 SVGAGI. The CDR3 nucleotides read TGTGCCAGTTTAACCGAGGGTGGGTACGAGCAGTACTTC. This codes for CASLTEGGYEQYF.

The V call is TRBV2, the J call TRBJ2-2; maybe TRBD1 (5 bases). CDR3 length: 16 residues. The V end was cut by 9 bases, the J end by 4 bases, with 21 bases between. Germline V CDR1 and CDR2: SNHLY, FYNNEI. CDR3 DNA: TGTGCCAGTTCTCCCCAGGGCAGGGCGTCCACCGGGGAGCTGTTTTTT. Protein: CASSPQGRASTGELFF.

The V gene is TRBV27, the J gene TRBJ1-4; no definite D call. Germline V CDR1 and CDR2: MNHEY, SMNVEV (reference sequence). The CDR3 is 13 amino acids. Trimming took 4 bases from V and 5 from J, leaving 8 bases between them. CDR3 in amino acids: CASSSRFNEKLFF. The CDR3 nucleotides read TGTGCCAGCAGTTCGAGATTCAATGAAAAACTGTTTTTT.

The chain combines TRBV10-2 with TRBJ2-5, with D tentatively TRBD2 (6 bases). This CDR3 region has 15 residues. Per germline, CDR1 WSHSY and CDR2 SAAADI. V lost 1 base and J 4 bases, leaving 13 bases between the germline ends. The DNA of the CDR3 is TGCGCCAGCAGTGAGTTGACCGGGACTTTAGAGACCCAGTACTTC. Its protein is CASSELTGTLETQYF.

The chain has TRBV11-2 and TRBJ2-1; 14 nucleotides agree with TRBD2. Germline V gene data show CDR1 as SGHAT and CDR2 as FQNNGV. V lost 5 bases and J lost 3; bases outside the gene matches: 3. This CDR3 is built from 16 residues. CDR3 residues: CASSRGTSGSYNEQFF. Written as DNA, the CDR3 is TGTGCCAGCAGCCGGGGGACTAGCGGGAGCTACAATGAGCAGTTCTTC.